These 28 T cell receptor beta chains share one sample of origin, sequenced in a study of blood T cell repertoires in COVID-19. Repertoires were generated with immunoSEQ multiplex PCR, while TCRdb's copy carries only in-frame clones and drops some. In the table there are approximately 210,000 clones, about 95% of which are singletons. The specimen sequenced was peripheral blood. The receptors come from a man under 40 with COVID-19, enrolled during active disease.

This CDR3 is CASSLGVDRDTGELFF. The DNA of the CDR3 is TGTGCCAGCAGCTTAGGTGTGGACAGGGACACCGGGGAGCTGTTTTTT. The rearrangement links TRBV7-9 to TRBJ2-2, with TRBD1 identical over 8 bases. Trimming removed 1 base from V and 3 bases from J; junction bases left unmatched: 4. Germline CDR1 and CDR2: SEHNR and FQNEAQ (reference sequence). This CDR3 region has 16 residues.

In its sample, this clone was seen once. The V gene is TRBV30, the J gene TRBJ1-5; 10 bases line up with TRBD1. V dropped 2 bases and J dropped 2; count of bases not matched to a gene: 9. Germline V CDR1 and CDR2: GTSNPN, SVGIG (reference sequence). This CDR3 has 17 amino acids. This CDR3 reads CAWSFGQGVEGNQPQHF. CDR3 in DNA: TGTGCCTGGAGTTTTGGACAGGGGGTTGAGGGCAATCAGCCCCAGCATTTT.

This chain connects TRBV6-5 to TRBJ1-1; D unclear. Germline CDR1 is MNHEY and CDR2 is SVGAGI. V dropped 6 bases and J dropped 7 bases, with 9 bases sitting between them. The CDR3 totals 11 residues. The CDR3 nucleotides read TGTGCCAGCAGAAACAGTTTTGAAGCTTTCTTT. Translation gives CASRNSFEAFF.

The chain has TRBV7-9 and TRBJ1-1; D is undetermined. CDR1 SEHNR and CDR2 FQNEAQ come from the germline V gene (reference sequence). The CDR3 sequence is 12 residues long. The germline V and J ends were trimmed by 5 bases and 4 bases, with 8 bases remaining between them. CDR3 bases: TGTGCCAGCAGCCTCTACCTCACTGAAGCTTTCTTT. Translation: CASSLYLTEAFF.

The chain employs TRBV6-1 and TRBJ2-7; the D gene is possibly TRBD1 (6 bases). CDR1 and CDR2 from the germline V gene are MNHNS and SASEGT. The CDR3 length is 18 residues. V gave up 4 bases and J gave up 0 bases, with 22 bases separating them. CDR3 in amino acids: CASSGGVGQTVHSYEQYF. DNA of the CDR3: TGTGCCAGCAGTGGGGGAGTTGGACAGACCGTACACTCCTACGAGCAGTACTTC.

This clone was counted only a few times. This chain uses TRBV6-5 with TRBJ1-6, with a tentative D call TRBD1 (5 bases). Trimming stripped 2 bases from V and 7 bases from J, with 12 bases between. Per the germline V gene, CDR1 is MNHEY and CDR2 is SVGAGI. The CDR3 contains 15 residues. CDR3 amino acids: CASSYGGGMNSPLHF. Here the CDR3 DNA reads TGTGCCAGCAGTTACGGTGGGGGGATGAATTCACCCCTCCACTTT.

About this clone: Other DNA variants within this sample encode the same CDR3. The V call is TRBV25-1, the J call TRBJ1-5, with D unresolved. CDR3 length: 14 residues. Per the germline V gene, CDR1 is MGHDK and CDR2 is SYGVNS. Between the trimmed V and J ends, which lost 2 bases and 0 bases, there was a span of 5 bases. Written as DNA, the CDR3 is TGTGCCAGCAGTGAACCCTATAGCAATCAGCCCCAGCATTTT. Its protein product is CASSEPYSNQPQHF.

The chain combines TRBV11-2 with TRBJ2-7; D remains ambiguous. Germline CDR1 reads SGHAT; CDR2 reads FQNNGV. Trimming removed 1 base from V and 0 bases from J, with 10 bases in between. The CDR3 is 15 amino acids. The CDR3 is CASSLVSGSSYEQYF. CDR3 DNA sequence: TGTGCCAGCAGCTTAGTTTCGGGTAGCTCCTACGAGCAGTACTTC.

This clone was found once. The J gene is TRBJ2-5, the V gene TRBV2; 14 bases line up with TRBD2. Trimming removed 4 bases from V and 5 bases from J; junction bases left unmatched: 9. Germline V gene data show CDR1 as SNHLY and CDR2 as FYNNEI. This CDR3 contains 17 residues. The CDR3 coding sequence is TGTGCCAGCAGTGCCGGGACTAGCGGGGGAACGTGGGAGACCCAGTACTTC. It is translated as CASSAGTSGGTWETQYF.

The J gene is TRBJ1-6, the V gene TRBV19; 12 bases fit TRBD1. Germline lookup yields CDR1 LNHDA and CDR2 SQIVND (reference sequence). This CDR3 region has 16 residues. Losses at the gene ends were 4 bases for V and 7 bases for J; bases not matched to a gene: 5. The CDR3 coding sequence is TGTGCCAGTAGTACGGGACAGGGGGCGTGGAATTCACCCCTCCACTTT. Amino acids: CASSTGQGAWNSPLHF.

In DNA, the CDR3 is TGTGCCAGCAGCGTGAGGACTAGCCCCGACGAGCAGTACTTC. It is translated as CASSVRTSPDEQYF. This chain joins TRBV9 and TRBJ2-7; TRBD2 matches at 8 bases. Germline V gives CDR1 SGDLS, CDR2 YYNGEE. V was pared by 2 bases and J by 5 bases, with 6 bases of the junction left unmatched. The CDR3 is made up of 14 amino acids.

The chain joins TRBV6-5 to TRBJ1-2, with D perhaps TRBD1 (6 bases). CDR1 is MNHEY and CDR2 is SVGAGI in the germline V gene. The CDR3 sequence is 13 residues long. The V gene lost 7 bases and the J gene lost 4 bases, with 13 bases spanning the gap. The CDR3, as DNA: TGTGCCAGCACCAACAGGGATCTCTATGGCTACACCTTC. It encodes CASTNRDLYGYTF.

This clone was found once. The chain links TRBV11-2 to TRBJ2-7; 13 bases match TRBD2. The trim removed 3 bases at V and 5 bases at J, leaving 7 bases unmatched. CDR1 is SGHAT, CDR2 FQNNGV, per germline. The CDR3 totals 16 residues. CDR3 nucleotide sequence: TGTGCCAGCAGCTTTATGAAGGGACTAGCGGGGCACGAGCAGTACTTC. Translated, it gives CASSFMKGLAGHEQYF.

This rearrangement joins TRBV7-9 to TRBJ1-1; 8 bases fit TRBD1. Germline values: CDR1 SEHNR, CDR2 FQNEAQ (reference sequence). The CDR3 contains 12 residues. V shed 8 bases, J shed 5 bases, and the junction held 4 bases outside the gene matches. CDR3 DNA: TGTGCCAGCCAGGGGGCTTGGACTGAAGCTTTCTTT. This codes for CASQGAWTEAFF.

The chain couples TRBV6-5 to TRBJ2-7; the match to TRBD1 covers 9 bases. Losses at the gene ends were 6 bases for V and 7 bases for J; bases not matched to a gene: 7. Germline loops: CDR1 MNHEY, CDR2 SVGAGI. The CDR3 extends over 13 amino acids. CDR3 sequence (DNA): TGTGCCAGCAGACCCGGACAGGGGCGAGAGCAGTACTTC. Its protein product is CASRPGQGREQYF.

The chain couples TRBV5-6 to TRBJ2-1, with 12 bases aligning to TRBD2. V was clipped by 0 bases and J by 9 bases; unmatched bases: 10. The CDR3 extends over 17 amino acids. Germline CDR1 is SGHDT and CDR2 is YYEEEE. This chain's CDR3 is CASSLEVASGGVREQFF. The CDR3 DNA is TGTGCCAGCAGCTTGGAAGTGGCTAGCGGGGGGGTCCGTGAGCAGTTCTTC.

This chain links TRBV15 with TRBJ1-5; D might be TRBD1 (5 bases). V lost 2 bases, J lost 9 bases, and 8 bases lay in between. From germline, CDR1 is LNHNV and CDR2 YYDKDF (reference sequence). The CDR3 covers 12 residues. The CDR3 here is CATSRPGGPQHF. CDR3 DNA sequence: TGTGCCACCAGCAGACCCGGGGGGCCCCAGCATTTT.

The CDR3 sequence is CASSTGGYRGYTF. The CDR3 DNA sequence: TGTGCCAGCTCGACAGGGGGCTACAGAGGCTACACCTTC. The gene calls are TRBV18 and TRBJ1-2; 10 bases are a match to TRBD1. The CDR3 loop spans 13 amino acids. The germline V gene encodes CDR1 KGHSH and CDR2 LQKENI. V gave up 6 bases and J gave up 8 bases; unmatched junction bases: 6.

V is TRBV20-1 and J is TRBJ2-7; D gene uncertain. V was trimmed by 3 bases and J by 5 bases, leaving 11 bases between them. This CDR3 is built from 12 residues. Germline lookup yields CDR1 DFQATT and CDR2 SNEGSKA (reference sequence). CDR3 DNA sequence: TGCAGTGCTAGTGAGAGGTCAGACGAGCAGTACTTC. Its translation: CSASERSDEQYF.

The chain employs TRBV28 and TRBJ2-3; 9 bases map to TRBD1. Germline values: CDR1 MDHEN, CDR2 SYDVKM. The CDR3 runs 20 residues. V shed 6 bases, J shed 0 bases, and the junction held 19 bases outside the gene matches. The CDR3 nucleotides are TGTGCCAGCAGACCCCACAGGGGGCGAGGAGGGGGCTCTAGCACAGATACGCAGTATTTT. Translation gives CASRPHRGRGGGSSTDTQYF.

The chain joins TRBV21-1 to TRBJ1-1; the table calls TRBD1, which could not be checked here. TRBV21-1 is reported as a pseudogene. This CDR3 spans 18 amino acids. CDR3 in DNA: TGTGCCAGCAGCTCCCGAGGGGACAGGGGGCTACCGGGCACTGAAGCTTTCTTT. This encodes CASSSRGDRGLPGTEAFF.

J is TRBJ2-3 and V is TRBV5-1, with 7 bases identical to TRBD1. The CDR3 covers 14 residues. Germline CDR1 is SGHRS and CDR2 is YFSETQ. V dropped 3 bases and J dropped 6; count of bases not matched to a gene: 7. This CDR3 is CASSSGQVVDTQYF. The CDR3 region has the DNA TGCGCCAGCAGCTCTGGACAGGTAGTCGATACGCAGTATTTT.

The chain employs TRBV2 and TRBJ2-7, with a tentative D call TRBD2 (6 bases). The germline V gene encodes CDR1 SNHLY and CDR2 FYNNEI. Trimming cost V 7 bases and J 3 bases, with 19 bases left between them. The CDR3 runs to 15 residues. CDR3 nucleotide sequence: TGTGCCAGCACTATGGGGCTAGCGAGTTACTACGAGCAGTACTTC. This gives the protein CASTMGLASYYEQYF.

In this sample, this clone turned up a few times. This chain links TRBV6-1 with TRBJ1-5; TRBD1 might be the D (6 bases). The CDR3 loop spans 14 amino acids. Germline V gives CDR1 MNHNS, CDR2 SASEGT. V lost 2 bases to trimming and J lost 4 bases, with 9 bases between them. CDR3 in DNA: TGTGCCAGCAGTGAACAGGGGCGGAATCAGCCCCAGCATTTT. Translation: CASSEQGRNQPQHF.

This chain links TRBV19 with TRBJ1-4; 7 bases align to TRBD1. Germline V gene data show CDR1 as LNHDA and CDR2 as SQIVND (reference sequence). Germline trimming cut 9 bases from V and 8 bases from J; bases unmatched to any gene: 9. The CDR3 sequence is 13 residues long. The CDR3 region is CARTQGSYEKLFF. CDR3 nucleotide sequence: TGTGCCAGGACACAGGGGAGTTACGAAAAACTGTTTTTT.

V usage is TRBV6-5 and J usage is TRBJ1-2, with D tentatively TRBD1 (5 bases). This CDR3 is built from 15 residues. V was trimmed by 7 bases and J by 4 bases, leaving 19 bases between them. Germline V gene sequence: CDR1 MNHEY, CDR2 SVGAGI. CDR3 sequence reads: CASKKGTGRGYGYTF. In DNA form, the CDR3 reads TGTGCCAGCAAAAAAGGGACTGGGCGAGGCTATGGCTACACCTTC.

The chain carries TRBV5-6 and TRBJ1-6, with D perhaps TRBD1 (6 bases). This CDR3 has 14 residues. In germline, CDR1 is SGHDT, CDR2 YYEEEE. V dropped 2 bases and J dropped 5 bases, with 8 bases sitting between them. CDR3 bases: TGTGCCAGCAGCTTAGGGACAAATAATTCACCCCTCCACTTT. It codes for CASSLGTNNSPLHF. The whole variable domain, filled in from reference TRBV5-6 and TRBJ1-6, reads DAGVTQSPTHLIKTRGQQVTLRCSPKSGHDTVSWYQQALGQGPQFIFQYYEEEERQRGNFPDRFSGHQFPNYSSELNVNALLLGDSALYLCASSLGTNNSPLHFGNGTRLTVT.

This chain links TRBV5-5 with TRBJ1-2, with 11 bases matching TRBD1. Germline V lookup: CDR1 SGHKS, CDR2 YYEKEE (reference sequence). V shed 5 bases and J 7 bases; nucleotides not matched to a gene: 7. The CDR3 has 14 residues. The CDR3 spells CASRSPGQGVGYTF. The CDR3 coding sequence is TGTGCCAGCAGGAGTCCGGGACAGGGGGTTGGCTACACCTTC. Full variable domain (missing parts from reference TRBV5-5 and TRBJ1-2): DAGVTQSPTHLIKTRGQQVTLRCSPISGHKSVSWYQQVLGQGPQFIFQYYEKEERGRGNFPDRFSARQFPNYSSELNVNALLLGDSALYLCASRSPGQGVGYTFGSGTRLTVV.